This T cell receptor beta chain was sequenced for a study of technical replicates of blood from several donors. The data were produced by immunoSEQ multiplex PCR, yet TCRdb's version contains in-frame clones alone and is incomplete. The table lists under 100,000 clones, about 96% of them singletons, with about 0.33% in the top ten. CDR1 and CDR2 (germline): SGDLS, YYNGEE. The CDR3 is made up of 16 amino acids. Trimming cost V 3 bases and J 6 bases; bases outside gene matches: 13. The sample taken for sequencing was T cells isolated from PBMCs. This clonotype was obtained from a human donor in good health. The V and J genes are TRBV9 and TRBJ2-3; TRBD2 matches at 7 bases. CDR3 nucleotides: TGTGCCAGCAGCGCCTCTAGCGGCCCACCGGGGGATACGCAGTATTTT. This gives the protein CASSASSGPPGDTQYF.